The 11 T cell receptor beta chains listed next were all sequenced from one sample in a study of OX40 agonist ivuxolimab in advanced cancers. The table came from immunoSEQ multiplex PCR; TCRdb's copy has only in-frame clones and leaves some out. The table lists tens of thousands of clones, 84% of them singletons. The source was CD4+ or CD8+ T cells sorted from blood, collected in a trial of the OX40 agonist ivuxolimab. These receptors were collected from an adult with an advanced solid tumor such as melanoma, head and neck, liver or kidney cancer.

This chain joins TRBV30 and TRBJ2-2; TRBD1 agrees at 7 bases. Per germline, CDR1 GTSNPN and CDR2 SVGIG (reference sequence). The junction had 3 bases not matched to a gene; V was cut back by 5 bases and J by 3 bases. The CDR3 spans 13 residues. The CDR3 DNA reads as TGTGCCTGGGACAGGGTTCACACCGGGGAGCTGTTTTTT. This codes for CAWDRVHTGELFF.

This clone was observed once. The CDR3: CASSAGLADNEQFF. DNA for the CDR3: TGCGCCAGCAGCGCCGGACTAGCGGACAATGAGCAGTTCTTC. The chain carries TRBV5-1 and TRBJ2-1; 10 nucleotides align to TRBD2. Losses at the gene ends were 4 bases for V and 5 bases for J; bases not matched to a gene: 3. Germline V lookup: CDR1 SGHRS, CDR2 YFSETQ. CDR3 length: 14 amino acids.

CDR3 DNA: TGTGCCACCAGCCTAGGGGGGACAGGGGGACACACTGAAGCTTTCTTT. As protein: CATSLGGTGGHTEAFF. V usage is TRBV15 and J usage is TRBJ1-1, with 11 bases identical to TRBD1. The length of the CDR3 is 16 residues. CDR1 LNHNV and CDR2 YYDKDF come from the germline V gene (reference sequence). V trimming: 5 bases; J trimming: 3 bases; junction bases outside the gene matches: 8.

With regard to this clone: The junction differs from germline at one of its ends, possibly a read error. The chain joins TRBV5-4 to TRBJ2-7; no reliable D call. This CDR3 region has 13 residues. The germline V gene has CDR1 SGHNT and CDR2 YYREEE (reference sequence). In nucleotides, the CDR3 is TGCGCCAGCAGCCAAGATGTAACATCCGAGCAGTACTTC. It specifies CASSQDVTSEQYF.

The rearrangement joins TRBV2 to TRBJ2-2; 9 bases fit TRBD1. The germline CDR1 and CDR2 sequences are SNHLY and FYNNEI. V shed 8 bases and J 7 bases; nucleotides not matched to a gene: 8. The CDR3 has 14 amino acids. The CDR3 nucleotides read TGTGCCAGCTCCGGGACAGGGCGGAACGGGGAGCTGTTTTTT. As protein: CASSGTGRNGELFF.

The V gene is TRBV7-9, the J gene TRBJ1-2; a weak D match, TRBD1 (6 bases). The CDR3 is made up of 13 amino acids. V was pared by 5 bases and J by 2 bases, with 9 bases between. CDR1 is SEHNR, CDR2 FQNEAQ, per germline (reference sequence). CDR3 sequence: CASSHGQNYGYTF. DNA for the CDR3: TGTGCCAGCAGCCACGGACAGAACTATGGCTACACCTTC.

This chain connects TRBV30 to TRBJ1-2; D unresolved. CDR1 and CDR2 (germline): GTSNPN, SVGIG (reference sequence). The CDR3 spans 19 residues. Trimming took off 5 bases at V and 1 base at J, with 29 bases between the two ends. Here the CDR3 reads CAWAVLGFEPDAINYGYTF. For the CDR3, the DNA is TGTGCCTGGGCCGTCCTTGGATTTGAGCCCGACGCGATTAACTATGGCTACACCTTC.

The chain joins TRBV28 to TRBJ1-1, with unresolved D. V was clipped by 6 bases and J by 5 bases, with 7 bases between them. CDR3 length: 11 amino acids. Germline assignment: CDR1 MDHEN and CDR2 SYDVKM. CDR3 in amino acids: CASSRRTEAFF. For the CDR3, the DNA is TGTGCCAGCAGCCGTCGGACTGAAGCTTTCTTT.

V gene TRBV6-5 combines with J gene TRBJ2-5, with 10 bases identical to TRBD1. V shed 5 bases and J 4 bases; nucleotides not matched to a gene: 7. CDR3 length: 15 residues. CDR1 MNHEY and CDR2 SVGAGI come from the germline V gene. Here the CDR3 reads CASSRPGQGLETQYF. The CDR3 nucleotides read TGTGCCAGCAGTAGGCCGGGACAGGGGCTAGAGACCCAGTACTTC.

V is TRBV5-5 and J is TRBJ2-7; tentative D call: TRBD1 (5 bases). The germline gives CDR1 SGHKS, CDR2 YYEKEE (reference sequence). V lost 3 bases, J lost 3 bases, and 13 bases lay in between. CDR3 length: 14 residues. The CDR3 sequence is CASSWADSYYEQYF. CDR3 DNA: TGTGCCAGCAGCTGGGCCGACAGTTACTACGAGCAGTACTTC.

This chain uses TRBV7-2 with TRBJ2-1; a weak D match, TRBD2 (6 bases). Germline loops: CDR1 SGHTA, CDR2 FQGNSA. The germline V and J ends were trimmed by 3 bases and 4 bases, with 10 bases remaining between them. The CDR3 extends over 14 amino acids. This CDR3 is CASSLETSYNEQFF. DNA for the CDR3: TGTGCCAGCAGCTTGGAGACTAGTTACAATGAGCAGTTCTTC.